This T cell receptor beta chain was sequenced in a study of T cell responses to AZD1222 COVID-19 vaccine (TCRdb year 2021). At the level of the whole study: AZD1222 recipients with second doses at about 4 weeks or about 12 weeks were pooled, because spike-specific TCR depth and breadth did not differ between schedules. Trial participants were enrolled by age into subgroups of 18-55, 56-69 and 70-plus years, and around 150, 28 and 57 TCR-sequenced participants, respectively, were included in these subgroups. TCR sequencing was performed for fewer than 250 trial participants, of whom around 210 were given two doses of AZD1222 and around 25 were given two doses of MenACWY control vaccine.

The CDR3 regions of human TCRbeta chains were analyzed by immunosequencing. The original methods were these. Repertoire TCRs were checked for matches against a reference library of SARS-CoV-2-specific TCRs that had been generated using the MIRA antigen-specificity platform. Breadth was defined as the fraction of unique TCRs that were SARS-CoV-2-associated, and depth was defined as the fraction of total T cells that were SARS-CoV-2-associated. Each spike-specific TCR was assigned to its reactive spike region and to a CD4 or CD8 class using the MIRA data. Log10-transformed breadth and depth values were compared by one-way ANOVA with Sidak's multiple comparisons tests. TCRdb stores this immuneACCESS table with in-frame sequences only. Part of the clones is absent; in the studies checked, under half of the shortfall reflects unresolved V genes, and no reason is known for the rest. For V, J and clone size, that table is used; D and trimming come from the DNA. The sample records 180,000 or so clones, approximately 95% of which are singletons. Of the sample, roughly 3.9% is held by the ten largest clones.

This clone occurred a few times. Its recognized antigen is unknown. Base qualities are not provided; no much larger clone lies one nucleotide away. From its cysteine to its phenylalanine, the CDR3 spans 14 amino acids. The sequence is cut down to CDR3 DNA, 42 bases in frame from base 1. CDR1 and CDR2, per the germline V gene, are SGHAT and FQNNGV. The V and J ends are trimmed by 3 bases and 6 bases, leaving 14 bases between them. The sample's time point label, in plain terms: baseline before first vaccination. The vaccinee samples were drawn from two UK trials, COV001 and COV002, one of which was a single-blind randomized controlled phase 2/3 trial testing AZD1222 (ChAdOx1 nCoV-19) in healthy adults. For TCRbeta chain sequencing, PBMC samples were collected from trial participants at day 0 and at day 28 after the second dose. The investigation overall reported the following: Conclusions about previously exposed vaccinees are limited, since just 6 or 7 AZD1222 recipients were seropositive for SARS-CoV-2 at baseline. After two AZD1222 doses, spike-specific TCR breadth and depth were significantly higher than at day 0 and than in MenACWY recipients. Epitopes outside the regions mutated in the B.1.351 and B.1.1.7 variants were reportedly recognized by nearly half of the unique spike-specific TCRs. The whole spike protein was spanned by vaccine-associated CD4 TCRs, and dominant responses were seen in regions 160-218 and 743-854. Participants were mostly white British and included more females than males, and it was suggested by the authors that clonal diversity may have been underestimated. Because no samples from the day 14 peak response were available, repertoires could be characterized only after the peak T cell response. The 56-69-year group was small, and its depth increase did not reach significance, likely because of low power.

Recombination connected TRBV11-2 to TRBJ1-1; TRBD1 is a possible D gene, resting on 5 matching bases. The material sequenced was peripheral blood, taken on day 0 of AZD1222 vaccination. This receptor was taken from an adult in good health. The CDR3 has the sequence CASSLQGNFAEAFF. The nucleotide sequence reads TGTGCCAGCAGCTTGCAGGGTAACTTCGCTGAAGCTTTCTTT.